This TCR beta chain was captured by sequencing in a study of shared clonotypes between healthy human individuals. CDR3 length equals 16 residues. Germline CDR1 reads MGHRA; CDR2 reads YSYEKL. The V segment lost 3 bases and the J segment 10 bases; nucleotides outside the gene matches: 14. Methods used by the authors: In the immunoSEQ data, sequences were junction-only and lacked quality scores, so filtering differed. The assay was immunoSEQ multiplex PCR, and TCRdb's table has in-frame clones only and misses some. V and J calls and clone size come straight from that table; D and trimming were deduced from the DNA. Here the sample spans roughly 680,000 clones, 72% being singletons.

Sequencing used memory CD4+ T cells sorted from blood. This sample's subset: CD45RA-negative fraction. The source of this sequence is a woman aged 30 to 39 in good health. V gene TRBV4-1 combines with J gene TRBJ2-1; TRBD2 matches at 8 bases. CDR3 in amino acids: CASSHLRLAPTGEQFF. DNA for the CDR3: TGCGCCAGCAGCCACCTCAGACTAGCGCCCACAGGGGAGCAGTTCTTC.